Below, 29 T cell receptor beta chains from the same sample are listed, as sequenced in a study of T-cell reconstitution after alpha-beta-depleted transplantation in children. The authors prepared the TCRbeta library with unique molecular identifiers. TCRdb itself ran the PCR reads through MiXCR, one entry per CDR3 protein. The profile covers about 340,000 distinct CDR3 sequences, with around 15% appearing a single time and just over 40% taken by the ten largest. This specimen consisted of PBMCs, mostly from graft donor cells, obtained 360 days after TCRalphabeta/CD19-depleted stem cell transplant. Receptors originate from a male patient between 2 and 15 years old who had a stem cell transplant for acute lymphoblastic leukemia, so the T cells may come from the graft donor.

This clonotype has just a few counts. This chain uses TRBV4-3 with TRBJ2-7; 9 nucleotides match TRBD1. The CDR3 length is 14 residues. V lost 3 bases, J lost 1 base, and 1 base stayed unmatched. Germline V gives CDR1 LGHNA, CDR2 YSLEER. The CDR3 reads CASSHGTGSYEQYF. CDR3 bases: TGCGCCAGCAGCCACGGGACAGGGTCCTACGAGCAGTACTTC.

The chain is built from TRBV6-2 or TRBV6-3 and TRBJ2-1, with D possibly being TRBD2 (8 bases). The germline V gene has CDR1 MNHEY and CDR2 SVGEGT. This CDR3 is built from 19 residues. V was shortened by 2 bases and J by 3 bases, with 23 bases between the two germline ends. CDR3 in DNA: TGTGCCAGCAGTTACGAGCAGGGGGTAGCGGGAAGCCTCTACAATGAGCAGTTCTTC. Its translation is CASSYEQGVAGSLYNEQFF.

The chain combines TRBV11-2 with TRBJ2-2; D ambiguous. Germline V gene lookup returns CDR1 SGHAT and CDR2 FQNNGV. The CDR3 sequence is 16 residues long. The V and J ends lost 4 bases and 2 bases respectively, with 14 bases between them. The CDR3 here is CASSSDTAANTGELFF. CDR3 nucleotides: TGTGCCAGCAGCTCAGACACGGCGGCCAACACCGGGGAGCTGTTTTTT. The full variable domain, its missing parts supplied by reference TRBV11-2 and TRBJ2-2, is EAGVAQSPRYKIIEKRQSVAFWCNPISGHATLYWYQQILGQGPKLLIQFQNNGVVDDSQLPKDRFSAERLKGVDSTLKIQPAKLEDSAVYLCASSSDTAANTGELFFGEGSRLTVL.

The rearrangement uses TRBV10-3 and TRBJ2-7; perhaps TRBD1 as D (6 bases). This CDR3 region has 18 residues. Germline-derived CDR1 and CDR2 are ENHRY and SYGVKD. V gave up 5 bases and J gave up 0 bases, with 23 bases separating them. In DNA form, the CDR3 reads TGTGCCATCAGTAGTCGAGGAAGGGGGTCTCGATTCTCCTACGAGCAGTACTTC. It encodes CAISSRGRGSRFSYEQYF.

About this clonotype itself: With a much larger clone just one base away, this may be a read error. J is TRBJ2-5 and V is TRBV11-2, with TRBD2 matching over 16 bases. In germline, CDR1 is SGHAT, CDR2 FQNNGV. This CDR3 region has 18 residues. DNA for the CDR3: TGTACCAGCAGTTTAGGGACTAGCGGGAGGGCCGGTGGAGAGACCCAGTACTTC. This codes for CTSSLGTSGRAGGETQYF.

This clonotype was seen ten or more times. This chain links TRBV6-5 with TRBJ2-1, with 12 bases identical to TRBD2. The CDR3 has 16 residues. V lost 5 bases and J lost 6; bases outside the gene matches: 8. Per the germline V gene, CDR1 is MNHEY and CDR2 is SVGAGI. The CDR3 coding sequence is TGTGCCAGCAGTACCCGAGGACTAGCGGGAAGCAATGAGCAGTTCTTC. It translates to CASSTRGLAGSNEQFF.

This clonotype was observed many times. This chain links TRBV29-1 with TRBJ1-2; unclear D gene. The V end was cut by 4 bases, the J end by 7 bases, with 16 bases between. The CDR3 contains 13 residues. From germline, CDR1 is SQVTM and CDR2 ANQGSEA. CDR3: CSVASAYLGGYTF. CDR3 DNA: TGCAGCGTTGCGTCCGCATATCTGGGTGGCTACACCTTC.

This clonotype was counted at least ten times. J is TRBJ2-1 and V is TRBV5-1; no clear D. The V gene's germline CDR1 is SGHRS and CDR2 YFSETQ. Deletions cut 0 bases from V and 7 bases from J, with 8 bases between. The CDR3 loop spans 13 amino acids. CDR3 nucleotide sequence: TGCGCCAGCAGCTTGGGCGGAAGGAATGAGCAGTTCTTC. Translated: CASSLGGRNEQFF.

The chain recombines TRBV6-2 or TRBV6-3 with TRBJ2-5; 7 bases are shared with TRBD2. V shed 2 bases, J shed 0 bases, and the junction held 9 bases outside the gene matches. The CDR3 contains 17 residues. Looked up from germline, CDR1 is MNHEY and CDR2 is SVGEGT. CDR3 DNA sequence: TGTGCCAGCAGTTACCACGTCGCGGGAGCGTACCAAGAGACCCAGTACTTC. As protein: CASSYHVAGAYQETQYF.

The chain is built from TRBV15 and TRBJ1-5; no reliable D call. CDR3 size: 14 residues. V was shortened by 3 bases and J by 4 bases, with 10 bases between the two germline ends. Germline assignment: CDR1 LNHNV and CDR2 YYDKDF (reference sequence). CDR3 amino acids: CATSSMRGNQPQHF. The CDR3 DNA reads TGTGCCACCAGCAGCATGAGAGGGAATCAGCCCCAGCATTTT.

The chain carries TRBV7-8 and TRBJ2-3; a weak D match, TRBD2 (5 bases). The CDR3 has 16 amino acids. The germline V and J ends were trimmed by 3 bases and 6 bases, with 19 bases remaining between them. Germline V gene lookup returns CDR1 SGHVS and CDR2 FQNEAQ. The DNA for the CDR3 is TGTGCCAGCAGCTTCCCCCGGGGTACCCTCACCGATACGCAGTATTTT. This sequence encodes CASSFPRGTLTDTQYF.

This rearrangement joins TRBV28 to TRBJ2-7; TRBD1 matches at 10 bases. The length of the CDR3 is 14 residues. CDR1 MDHEN and CDR2 SYDVKM come from the germline V gene. The V segment lost 6 bases and the J segment 7 bases; nucleotides outside the gene matches: 9. The CDR3 sequence: CASRDRGLLGEQYF. The CDR3 DNA reads as TGTGCCAGCAGGGACAGGGGGTTATTAGGGGAGCAGTACTTC.

The J gene is TRBJ2-5, the V gene TRBV10-3; no definite D call. CDR1 is ENHRY, CDR2 SYGVKD, per germline. The CDR3 is made up of 12 amino acids. Trimming shortened V by 1 base and J by 5 bases, and 5 bases separated the two germline ends. The CDR3 nucleotides are TGTGCCATCAGTGAGTTGGCGGAGACCCAGTACTTC. Its protein is CAISELAETQYF.

J is TRBJ2-1 and V is TRBV14, with a weak D call TRBD2 (6 bases). Trimming removed 4 bases from V and 3 bases from J, with 10 bases in between. CDR1 and CDR2 (germline): SGHDN, FVKESK. The CDR3 is 14 residues long. The CDR3 spells CASSPWDFYNEQFF. Written as DNA, the CDR3 is TGTGCCAGCAGCCCGTGGGACTTCTACAATGAGCAGTTCTTC.

This chain uses TRBV28 with TRBJ2-3; 7 positions agree with TRBD1. From germline, CDR1 is MDHEN and CDR2 SYDVKM. The J segment lost 2 bases and the V segment lost 4 bases, leaving 3 bases of the junction unmatched. CDR3 size: 14 residues. For the CDR3, the DNA is TGTGCCAGCAGTTGGACAGGCAACACAGATACGCAGTATTTT. Its translation: CASSWTGNTDTQYF.

This clonotype appeared a few times. The V and J genes are TRBV12-3 or TRBV12-4 and TRBJ2-5; 7 bases agree with TRBD2. V shed 9 bases, J shed 1 base, and the junction held 8 bases outside the gene matches. The CDR3 spans 14 residues. The DNA of the CDR3 is TGTGCCAGTGCGGCGGGAGAGGGCCAAGAGACCCAGTACTTC. It encodes CASAAGEGQETQYF.

This clonotype was counted many times. The chain couples TRBV28 to TRBJ2-7, with 13 bases identical to TRBD2. V gave up 3 bases and J gave up 3 bases; unmatched junction bases: 17. The CDR3 consists of 20 residues. In germline, CDR1 is MDHEN, CDR2 SYDVKM. The CDR3 nucleotides are TGTGCCAGCAGTTTGACCGGGACTAGCGGGATCCCGAACCCTCACTACGAGCAGTACTTC. It translates to CASSLTGTSGIPNPHYEQYF.

The J gene is TRBJ2-7, the V gene TRBV30, with 8 bases aligning to TRBD1. Losses at the gene ends were 0 bases for V and 2 bases for J; bases not matched to a gene: 3. Germline V gene sequence: CDR1 GTSNPN, CDR2 SVGIG (reference sequence). CDR3 length: 14 residues. CDR3 coding DNA: TGTGCCTGGAGTGTCTGGGACAGGCCCTACGAGCAGTACTTC. Translating gives CAWSVWDRPYEQYF.

CDR3 loop: CASSGSTGGGYGYTF. The CDR3 nucleotides read TGTGCCAGCAGCGGCAGCACAGGGGGCGGCTATGGCTACACCTTC. This rearrangement joins TRBV14 to TRBJ1-2; TRBD1 agrees at 9 bases. CDR3 length equals 15 residues. In germline, CDR1 is SGHDN, CDR2 FVKESK. Trimming at V came to 5 bases and at J to 4 bases, leaving 8 bases not matched to a gene.

The chain has TRBV10-2 and TRBJ2-1, with D tentatively TRBD2 (5 bases). The CDR3 is 14 residues long. Germline CDR1 and CDR2: WSHSY and SAAADI. V dropped 7 bases and J dropped 2 bases, with 12 bases sitting between them. Written as DNA, the CDR3 is TGCGCCAGCAATGGAGGTTCTCCCTACAATGAGCAGTTCTTC. It codes for CASNGGSPYNEQFF.

The chain employs TRBV2 and TRBJ2-7, with 11 bases matching TRBD1. This CDR3 spans 14 amino acids. Per germline, CDR1 SNHLY and CDR2 FYNNEI. V gave up 3 bases and J gave up 6 bases; unmatched junction bases: 4. The CDR3 DNA follows: TGTGCCAGCAGTGAGTTTGGGACAGGGGGCGAGCAGTACTTC. Translated, it gives CASSEFGTGGEQYF.

In its sample, this clonotype was seen many times. The gene calls are TRBV6-5 and TRBJ2-2; possibly TRBD2 for D (5 bases). V lost 7 bases, J lost 8 bases, and 11 bases lay in between. The CDR3 sequence is 12 residues long. Per the germline V gene, CDR1 is MNHEY and CDR2 is SVGAGI. The CDR3 nucleotides are TGTGCCAGCACCGGACTGCATGGGGAGCTGTTTTTT. This sequence encodes CASTGLHGELFF.

The table lists this clonotype with a few counts. The CDR3 nucleotides are TGTGCCAGCAGCTTAGTGGGACAGGGGTTTGACGAGCAGTACTTC. It specifies CASSLVGQGFDEQYF. The chain couples TRBV7-9 to TRBJ2-7, with 10 bases that match TRBD1. Germline assignment: CDR1 SEHNR and CDR2 FQNEAQ (reference sequence). J was trimmed by 5 bases and V by 1 base; bases with no gene match: 5. This CDR3 comprises 15 residues.

This clonotype was seen at least ten times. This sequence joins TRBV6-5 and TRBJ2-6, with D possibly called TRBD1 or TRBD2 (6 bases each). The germline CDR1 and CDR2 sequences are MNHEY and SVGAGI. CDR3 size: 18 residues. Trimming shortened V by 0 bases and J by 0 bases, and 12 bases separated the two germline ends. The CDR3 sequence: CASSYSGGSSSGANVLTF. DNA of the CDR3: TGTGCCAGCAGTTACTCAGGGGGGAGTTCCTCTGGGGCCAACGTCCTGACTTTC.

The chain uses TRBV20-1 and TRBJ2-1; 10 positions match TRBD2. The CDR3 extends over 16 amino acids. Germline trimming cut 1 base from V and 2 bases from J; bases unmatched to any gene: 5. CDR1 and CDR2 from the germline V gene are DFQATT and SNEGSKA (reference sequence). The CDR3 DNA is TGCAGTGCTAGAGGGACTAGCGGCAGACCCTACAATGAGCAGTTCTTC. This translates into CSARGTSGRPYNEQFF.

The J gene is TRBJ2-5, the V gene TRBV7-3; 14 nucleotides line up with TRBD2. The CDR3 runs 17 residues. Germline V gene sequence: CDR1 SGHTA, CDR2 FQGTGA. The V and J ends lost 2 bases and 2 bases, in that order; junction bases with no gene match: 4. The CDR3 loop is CASSLGTSGSGQETQYF. The CDR3, as DNA: TGTGCCAGCAGCTTAGGGACTAGCGGGAGCGGGCAAGAGACCCAGTACTTC.

This clonotype was seen only a few times. The chain has TRBV5-1 and TRBJ2-7, with D uncertain. CDR3 length equals 16 residues. The V end was cut by 4 bases, the J end by 4 bases, with 21 bases between. CDR1 is SGHRS, CDR2 YFSETQ, per germline. The CDR3 spells CASSHRAGPLEYEQYF. The CDR3, as DNA: TGCGCCAGCAGCCACCGAGCCGGGCCCCTGGAGTACGAGCAGTACTTC.

The chain recombines TRBV12-3 or TRBV12-4 with TRBJ2-7; 7 nucleotides agree with TRBD1. J gave up 6 bases and V 4 bases, and 9 bases lay outside the gene matches. The length of the CDR3 is 14 residues. The DNA for the CDR3 is TGTGCCAGCAGTTCACTCGGGACAGCTCCCGAGCAGTACTTC. Protein product: CASSSLGTAPEQYF.

In its sample, this clonotype was seen once. One junction end disagrees with the germline gene, perhaps due to a read error. This chain links TRBV7-9 with TRBJ2-7; D is uncertain. Germline V CDR1 and CDR2: SEHNR, FQNEAQ (reference sequence). The CDR3 contains 13 residues. DNA of the CDR3: TGTGCCAGCAGCTTAGAGGCGTCCTACGAGCAGAACTTC. Amino acids: CASSLEASYEQNF.